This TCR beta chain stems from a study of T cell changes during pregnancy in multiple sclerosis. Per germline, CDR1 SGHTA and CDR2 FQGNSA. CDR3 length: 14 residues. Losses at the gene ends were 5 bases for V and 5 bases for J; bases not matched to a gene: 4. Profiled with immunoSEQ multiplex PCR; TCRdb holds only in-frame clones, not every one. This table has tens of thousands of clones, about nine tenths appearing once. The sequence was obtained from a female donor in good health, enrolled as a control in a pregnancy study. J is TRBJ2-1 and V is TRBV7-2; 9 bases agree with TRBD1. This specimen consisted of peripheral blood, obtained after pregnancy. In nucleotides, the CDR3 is TGTGCCAGCAGCCAGGGACAGGGAAACAATGAGCAGTTCTTC. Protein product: CASSQGQGNNEQFF.